The entry that follows covers one T cell receptor (beta chain) sequence. Its antigen is not identified. The method was immunoSEQ multiplex PCR; TCRdb's version includes in-frame clones alone and lacks a portion of them. This sample has 5,100 or so clones, with about two thirds found just once. The CDR3 length is 14 residues. Trimming cost V 4 bases and J 0 bases, with 9 bases left between them. Germline CDR1 and CDR2: SQVTM and ANQGSEA. This record comes from a study of CD8 T cell repertoires and HIV-1 epitope variants. Study context: T cells were stimulated with Twenty-five Gag and Nef peptides separately. Cultures ran less than 12 days, with IL-2, IL-7 and IL-15 added on days 3 and 7. Tested: three Gag epitope families, Nef HW9 and YT9.

Regarding the study as a whole: Beta chains alone show antigen proliferation, not cytokine profile or function.

Sequencing was performed on cultured CD8+ T cells derived from PBMCs. This TCR was recovered from a male donor with HIV. The V gene is TRBV29-1, the J gene TRBJ1-4, with unresolved D. The CDR3 nucleotides read TGCAGCGTTGGTGTGAGTGCAACTAATGAAAAACTGTTTTTT. This codes for CSVGVSATNEKLFF.